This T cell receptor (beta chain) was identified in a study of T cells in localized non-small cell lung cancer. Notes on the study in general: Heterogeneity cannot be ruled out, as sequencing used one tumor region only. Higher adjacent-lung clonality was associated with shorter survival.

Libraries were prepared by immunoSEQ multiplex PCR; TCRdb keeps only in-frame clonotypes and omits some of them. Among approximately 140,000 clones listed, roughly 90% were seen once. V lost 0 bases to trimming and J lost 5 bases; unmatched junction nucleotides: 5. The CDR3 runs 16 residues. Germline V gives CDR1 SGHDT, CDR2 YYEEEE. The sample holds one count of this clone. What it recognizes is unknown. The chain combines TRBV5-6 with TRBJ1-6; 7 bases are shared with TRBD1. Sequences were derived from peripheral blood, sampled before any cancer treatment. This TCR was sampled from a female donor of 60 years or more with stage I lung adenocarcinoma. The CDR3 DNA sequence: TGTGCCAGCAGCTTGGAGGGGACAGCGAATAATTCACCCCTCCACTTT. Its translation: CASSLEGTANNSPLHF.